The 26 T cell receptor beta chains reported below all come from one sample, sequenced in a study of T cell repertoires in cytomegalovirus infection. Each CDR3 protein is one row after TCRdb ran MiXCR on the reads. Altogether about 600,000 distinct CDR3 sequences are present, 20% to 25% being singletons, with the ten largest covering approximately 8.2%. Sequencing was performed on CD8+ T cells from PBMCs. All receptors come from a human donor in good health (CMV status not recorded). Some clones in this sample may be carry-over from other donors' samples.

This chain links TRBV6-5 with TRBJ1-5; D possibly corresponds to TRBD1 (5 bases). The germline CDR1 and CDR2 sequences are MNHEY and SVGAGI. The CDR3 extends over 16 amino acids. The germline V and J ends were trimmed by 8 bases and 0 bases, with 17 bases remaining between them. DNA of the CDR3: TGTGCCAGCGCGCGGGGGACGGTAAATAGCAATCAGCCCCAGCATTTT. It translates to CASARGTVNSNQPQHF.

This clonotype was counted only a few times. The chain carries TRBV29-1 and TRBJ1-2, with 8 bases identical to TRBD1. The germline V gene encodes CDR1 SQVTM and CDR2 ANQGSEA. CDR3 length: 15 residues. The V segment lost 5 bases and the J segment 2 bases; nucleotides outside the gene matches: 10. DNA of the CDR3: TGCAGCGTTCTCTCCTACAGGGGGAGAAACTATGGCTACACCTTC. The encoded protein is CSVLSYRGRNYGYTF. The whole variable domain, filled in from reference TRBV29-1 and TRBJ1-2, reads SAVISQKPSRDICQRGTSLTIQCQVDSQVTMMFWYRQQPGQSLTLIATANQGSEATYESGFVIDKFPISRPNLTFSTLTVSNMSPEDSSIYLCSVLSYRGRNYGYTFGSGTRLTVV.

On this clonotype: A much larger clone differs from this one at a single base, so this may be a read error. V is TRBV6-1 and J is TRBJ1-2; D is unclear. CDR3 length: 14 residues. Germline-derived CDR1 and CDR2 are MNHNS and SASEGT. V was shortened by 5 bases and J by 10 bases, with 20 bases between the two germline ends. CDR3 protein: CASSPPRLRQVYTF. The CDR3 DNA reads as TGTGCCAGCAGTCCCCCGAGACTGCGTCAGGTCTACACCTTC.

This clonotype has a handful of counts. V and J are TRBV6-2 or TRBV6-3 and TRBJ1-5, with D hard to call. Germline lookup yields CDR1 MNHEY and CDR2 SVGEGT. The V gene lost 0 bases and the J gene lost 1 base, with 10 bases spanning the gap. CDR3 length equals 16 residues. CDR3 in DNA: TGTGCCAGCAGTTACTCGCGAGTGGGGAGCAATCAGCCCCAGCATTTT. Protein sequence: CASSYSRVGSNQPQHF.

The V and J genes are TRBV2 and TRBJ2-5; 11 bases fit TRBD1. Trimming removed 7 bases from V and 5 bases from J; junction bases left unmatched: 12. The CDR3 sequence is 16 residues long. The germline V gene has CDR1 SNHLY and CDR2 FYNNEI. The CDR3: CASNRFRTGGEETQYF. The CDR3, as DNA: TGTGCCAGCAACAGATTCCGGACAGGGGGCGAGGAGACCCAGTACTTC.

This clonotype was picked up many times. The chain combines TRBV6-2 or TRBV6-3 with TRBJ2-5; 7 bases are shared with TRBD2. The CDR3 is 16 amino acids. Germline V gene data show CDR1 as MNHEY and CDR2 as SVGEGT. Trimming took 5 bases from V and 7 from J; bases not matched to a gene: 16. Here the CDR3 DNA reads TGTGCCAGCAGTGCTCCCGGGACTAAGAATCCCCGGACCCAGTACTTC. This codes for CASSAPGTKNPRTQYF.

The V gene is TRBV7-9, the J gene TRBJ2-5; unclear D gene. The CDR3 has 19 amino acids. V shed 2 bases and J shed 1 base, with 23 bases lying between them. Germline CDR1 and CDR2: SEHNR and FQNEAQ (reference sequence). CDR3 loop: CASSLFLGPILTPQETQYF. DNA for the CDR3: TGTGCCAGCAGCTTATTTCTGGGTCCCATCCTCACTCCCCAAGAGACCCAGTACTTC. Using reference TRBV7-9 and TRBJ2-5 for the parts outside the CDR3, the full variable domain is DTGVSQNPRHKITKRGQNVTFRCDPISEHNRLYWYRQTLGQGPEFLTYFQNEAQLEKSRLLSDRFSAERPKGSFSTLEIQRTEQGDSAMYLCASSLFLGPILTPQETQYFGPGTRLLVL.

The V call is TRBV6-5, the J call TRBJ2-1, with TRBD1 as a possible D gene (5 bases). V shed 5 bases and J shed 9 bases, with 11 bases lying between them. This CDR3 has 12 amino acids. Germline V gene sequence: CDR1 MNHEY, CDR2 SVGAGI. The chain's CDR3 is CASSTQGFEQFF. The CDR3 DNA reads TGTGCCAGCAGTACGCAGGGATTTGAGCAGTTCTTC.

The chain links TRBV15 to TRBJ2-2; D could derive from TRBD1 or TRBD2 (5 bases each). The CDR3 runs to 17 residues. The V and J ends lost 0 bases and 5 bases respectively, with 16 bases between them. Germline V gene sequence: CDR1 LNHNV, CDR2 YYDKDF (reference sequence). CDR3 region: CATSRDRSTGGTGELFF. CDR3 sequence (DNA): TGTGCCACCAGCAGAGATAGGAGTACAGGCGGGACCGGGGAGCTGTTTTTT.

This clonotype was counted only a few times. One junction end disagrees with the germline gene, perhaps due to a read error. The chain has TRBV7-3 and TRBJ2-1, with TRBD2 matching 11 bases. The CDR3 extends over 16 amino acids. Germline CDR1 is SGHTA and CDR2 is FQGTGA. CDR3 residues: CASSLSGGAPYNEQFF. Here the CDR3 DNA reads TGCGCCAGCAGTCTTAGCGGGGGGGCCCCCTACAATGAGCAGTTCTTC. Complete variable domain (other parts from reference TRBV7-3 and TRBJ2-1): GAGVSQTPSNKVTEKGKYVELRCDPISGHTALYWYRQSLGQGPEFLIYFQGTGAADDSGLPNDRFFAVRPEGSVSTLKIQRTERGDSAVYLCASSLSGGAPYNEQFFGPGTRLTVL.

This clonotype was seen only a few times. J is TRBJ2-1 and V is TRBV20-1; 11 bases map to TRBD2. This CDR3 has 14 amino acids. Per germline, CDR1 DFQATT and CDR2 SNEGSKA (reference sequence). V lost 5 bases and J lost 7; bases outside the gene matches: 7. CDR3 bases: TGCAGTGCTTATAGCGGGGGGGCGGGGAATGAGCAGTTCTTC. This translates into CSAYSGGAGNEQFF.

Comments on this clonotype: A much larger clone is a single base away; this may be a read error. V usage is TRBV7-6 and J usage is TRBJ2-2, with TRBD1 as a possible D gene (5 bases). This CDR3 spans 17 amino acids. Germline lookup yields CDR1 SGHVS and CDR2 FNYEAQ. CDR3 region: CVSSLNSRDTNTGELFF. CDR3 in DNA: TGTGTCAGCAGCTTAAATTCCAGGGATACGAACACCGGGGAGCTGTTTTTT.

There are a few counts of this clonotype. CDR3 residues: CASGFGQGIYEQYF. CDR3 coding DNA: TGTGCTAGTGGTTTTGGGCAGGGGATCTACGAGCAGTACTTC. The chain has TRBV12-5 and TRBJ2-7, with a tentative D call TRBD1 (6 bases). The CDR3 length is 14 residues. CDR1 is LGHNT, CDR2 FRNRAP, per germline. Trimming pared 3 bases from V and 3 bases from J, leaving 12 bases between.

Many counts were recorded for this clonotype. The chain links TRBV7-8 to TRBJ2-3, with 10 nucleotides matching TRBD2. Trimming at V came to 3 bases and at J to 6 bases, leaving 3 bases not matched to a gene. The CDR3 is made up of 14 amino acids. In germline, CDR1 is SGHVS, CDR2 FQNEAQ. DNA for the CDR3: TGTGCCAGCAGCTTGGGACTAGCGATGGATACGCAGTATTTT. Protein product: CASSLGLAMDTQYF. Drawing the rest from reference TRBV7-8 and TRBJ2-3, the complete variable domain is GAGVSQSPRYKVAKRGQDVALRCDPISGHVSLFWYQQALGQGPEFLTYFQNEAQLDKSGLPSDRFFAERPEGSVSTLKIQRTQQEDSAVYLCASSLGLAMDTQYFGPGTRLTVL.

As concerns this clonotype: A much larger clonotype is one base distant, so this may be a read error. The chain carries TRBV7-4 and TRBJ2-3, with no clear D. The CDR3 sequence is 14 residues long. CDR1 is SGHVT, CDR2 SQSDAQ, per germline. V lost 1 base and J lost 2, with 7 bases in between. CDR3 loop: CASSLEAATDTQYF. CDR3 sequence (DNA): TGTGCCAGCAGCTTAGAGGCAGCCACAGATACGCAGTATTTT.

The chain uses TRBV29-1 and TRBJ1-2; 8 bases map to TRBD1. CDR1 is SQVTM and CDR2 is ANQGSEA in the germline V gene. V lost 1 base and J lost 4; bases outside the gene matches: 17. CDR3 size: 18 residues. CDR3 residues: CSVEGGLGGGQGFYGYTF. The CDR3 region has the DNA TGCAGCGTTGAAGGCGGCCTGGGAGGAGGACAGGGTTTCTATGGCTACACCTTC.

This sequence joins TRBV20-1 and TRBJ2-1; D is possibly TRBD1 (5 bases). The CDR3 is 14 amino acids. Per germline, CDR1 DFQATT and CDR2 SNEGSKA (reference sequence). V was pared by 4 bases and J by 5 bases, with 15 bases between. As DNA, the CDR3 is TGCAGTGCTAATGATCTGGGGCCCAACAATGAGCAGTTCTTC. Its protein is CSANDLGPNNEQFF.

This clonotype was counted ten times or more. The J gene is TRBJ2-5, the V gene TRBV7-2; 10 nucleotides match TRBD1. This CDR3 contains 15 residues. Germline CDR1 is SGHTA and CDR2 is FQGNSA. J gave up 4 bases and V 1 base, and 3 bases lay outside the gene matches. The CDR3 loop reads CASSLEGQGSETQYF. CDR3 in DNA: TGTGCCAGCAGCTTAGAGGGACAGGGGTCAGAGACCCAGTACTTC.

The chain recombines TRBV12-3 or TRBV12-4 with TRBJ2-3; 11 nucleotides match TRBD2. Trimming cost V 7 bases and J 2 bases; bases outside gene matches: 8. The CDR3 has 16 residues. The CDR3 DNA is TGTGCCAGCACCCTACTAGCGGGGGACTACACAGATACGCAGTATTTT. This codes for CASTLLAGDYTDTQYF.

This clonotype was observed many times. Sequence at one end of the junction differs from germline and may be a read error. The genes are TRBV7-6 and TRBJ2-7; possible D gene TRBD2, 7 bases. The V gene's germline CDR1 is SGHVS and CDR2 FNYEAQ. The length of the CDR3 is 12 residues. The chain's CDR3 is CASSWGGRTAIF. The CDR3, as DNA: TGTGCCAGCAGCTGGGGGGGGAGGACAGCGATATTC.

The chain is built from TRBV9 and TRBJ2-1; 8 nucleotides line up with TRBD2. V was pared by 0 bases and J by 6 bases, with 11 bases of the junction left unmatched. The CDR3 totals 17 residues. The germline V gene encodes CDR1 SGDLS and CDR2 YYNGEE. CDR3 amino acids: CASSVGGSAGASNEQFF. CDR3 nucleotide sequence: TGTGCCAGCAGCGTAGGAGGATCAGCGGGGGCCTCCAATGAGCAGTTCTTC.

The V gene is TRBV5-6, the J gene TRBJ1-2, with TRBD1 as a possible D gene (5 bases). Germline CDR1 SGHDT, CDR2 YYEEEE. This CDR3 has 14 amino acids. V was trimmed by 7 bases and J by 4 bases, leaving 17 bases between them. The CDR3 reads CASPRGNSCYGYTF. The CDR3 DNA sequence: TGTGCCAGCCCAAGGGGAAATTCCTGCTATGGCTACACCTTC.

The V call is TRBV6-5, the J call TRBJ2-2; 9 bases line up with TRBD2. V was pared by 5 bases and J by 2 bases, with 12 bases of the junction left unmatched. CDR3 size: 18 residues. Germline CDR1 is MNHEY and CDR2 is SVGAGI. CDR3 protein: CASSLQLAGRSNTGELFF. CDR3 nucleotide sequence: TGTGCCAGCAGTCTTCAACTAGCGGGCAGATCAAACACCGGGGAGCTGTTTTTT.

Only a few counts were recorded for this clonotype. The genes are TRBV15 and TRBJ2-2; D possibly corresponds to TRBD2 (5 bases). The CDR3 is 17 amino acids. Germline V gives CDR1 LNHNV, CDR2 YYDKDF (reference sequence). Trimming removed 0 bases from V and 1 base from J, with 12 bases in between. The CDR3 nucleotides read TGTGCCACCAGCAGAGATCTCGGGATTCTGAACACCGGGGAGCTGTTTTTT. It codes for CATSRDLGILNTGELFF.

This clonotype was counted ten times or more. V is TRBV28 and J is TRBJ1-1; possibly TRBD1 for D (6 bases). The CDR3 contains 13 residues. CDR1 is MDHEN and CDR2 is SYDVKM in the germline V gene. V dropped 7 bases and J dropped 6 bases, with 15 bases sitting between them. The CDR3 here is CASTQLGAAEAFF. The CDR3 DNA reads TGTGCCAGCACCCAGCTGGGGGCGGCTGAAGCTTTCTTT.

The chain links TRBV6-5 to TRBJ1-4; D may be TRBD1 (5 bases). Trimming left V 6 bases short and J 0 bases short, with 20 bases between. Germline CDR1 and CDR2: MNHEY and SVGAGI. The CDR3 length is 18 residues. CDR3 in DNA: TGTGCCAGCAGAGAAGCCAGGGATGGGACGGCAACTAATGAAAAACTGTTTTTT. This translates into CASREARDGTATNEKLFF.